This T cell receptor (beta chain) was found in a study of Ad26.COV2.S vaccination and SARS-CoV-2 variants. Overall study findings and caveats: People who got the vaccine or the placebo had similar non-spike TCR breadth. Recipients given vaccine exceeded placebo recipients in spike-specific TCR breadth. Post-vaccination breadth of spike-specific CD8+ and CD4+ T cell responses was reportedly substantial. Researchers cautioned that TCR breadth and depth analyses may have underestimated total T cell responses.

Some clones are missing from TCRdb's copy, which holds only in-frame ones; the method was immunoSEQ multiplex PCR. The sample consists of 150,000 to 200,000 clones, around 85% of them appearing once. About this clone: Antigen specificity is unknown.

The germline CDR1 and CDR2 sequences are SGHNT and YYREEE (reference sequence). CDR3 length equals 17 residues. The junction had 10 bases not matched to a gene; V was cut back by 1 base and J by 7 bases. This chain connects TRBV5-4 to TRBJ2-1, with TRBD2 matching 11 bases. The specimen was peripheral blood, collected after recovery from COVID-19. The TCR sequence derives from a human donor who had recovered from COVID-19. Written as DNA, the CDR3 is TGTGCCAGCAGCTTGAGAGGAGGACTAGCGGGCAGGAATGAGCAGTTCTTC. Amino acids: CASSLRGGLAGRNEQFF.